The entry below gives a single TCR beta chain sequence along with its context. The data originate from a study of blood T cell repertoires in COVID-19. The CDR3 length is 16 residues. Trimming stripped 6 bases from V and 0 bases from J, with 12 bases between. Germline V CDR1 and CDR2: LNHDA, SQIVND (reference sequence). Assay used: immunoSEQ multiplex PCR; TCRdb lists only in-frame clones, some missing. The sample lists 380,000 or so clones, approximately 91% occurring once. This chain connects TRBV19 to TRBJ2-6; D perhaps matches TRBD2 (6 bases). This sequence originates from a woman aged 40 to 55 with acute COVID-19. The sequencing sample was made of PBMCs or T cells enriched from blood (not recorded which). CDR3 in DNA: TGTGCCAGTAGGCCGGGACTGGACTCTGGGGCCAACGTCCTGACTTTC. Translation: CASRPGLDSGANVLTF.